Below are 22 T cell receptor beta chains sequenced from a single sample in a study of blood T cells in healthy people across ages. Together with a sample-barcoded 5' primer, a J-beta primer mix was included in a second PCR lasting about 7 to 11 cycles. TCRdb itself ran the 5' RACE reads through MiXCR, one entry per CDR3 protein. The sample yields about 780,000 distinct CDR3 sequences, 46% seen once. Sequenced input: blood. These receptors were taken from a man older than 75 in good health.

Only a few counts were recorded for this clonotype. The chain joins TRBV7-6 to TRBJ2-7; 7 positions agree with TRBD2. V gave up 1 base and J gave up 5 bases; unmatched junction bases: 5. The CDR3 is 14 amino acids. Germline values: CDR1 SGHVS, CDR2 FNYEAQ. CDR3 coding DNA: TGTGCCAGCAGCTTAGGGGCCCTAGCGGACGAGCAGTACTTC. Translating it yields CASSLGALADEQYF.

This chain joins TRBV30 and TRBJ2-6; 7 bases fit TRBD1. V lost 3 bases and J lost 0; bases outside the gene matches: 2. CDR1 and CDR2 from the germline V gene are GTSNPN and SVGIG (reference sequence). The CDR3 spans 15 residues. The CDR3 region has the DNA TGTGCCTGGAGGGCAGGGGGCTCTGGGGCCAACGTCCTGACTTTC. Residues: CAWRAGGSGANVLTF.

The sample holds many counts of this clonotype. V usage is TRBV5-5 and J usage is TRBJ2-7, with 8 positions matching TRBD2. Germline lookup yields CDR1 SGHKS and CDR2 YYEKEE (reference sequence). The CDR3 totals 17 residues. V gave up 2 bases and J gave up 0 bases; unmatched junction bases: 10. This CDR3 reads CASSLLVAGLGSYEQYF. The CDR3 region has the DNA TGTGCCAGCAGCTTATTGGTAGCGGGATTAGGCTCCTACGAGCAGTACTTC.

The chain carries TRBV29-1 and TRBJ1-1, with 11 bases matching TRBD1. CDR3 length: 13 residues. Germline V gives CDR1 SQVTM, CDR2 ANQGSEA. V was clipped by 4 bases and J by 5 bases; unmatched bases: 3. The CDR3 reads CSVGGTGGTEAFF. The CDR3 DNA sequence: TGCAGCGTTGGAGGGACAGGGGGGACTGAAGCTTTCTTT.

The chain joins TRBV5-1 to TRBJ2-7, with D perhaps being TRBD1 or TRBD2 (6 bases each). The end of the DNA fits TRBJ2-5 better, so the J call may be wrong. The CDR3 is 14 amino acids. Germline V CDR1 and CDR2: SGHRS, YFSETQ. CDR3 amino acids: CASEPWGAQETQYF. DNA for the CDR3: TGCGCCAGCGAGCCTTGGGGGGCACAAGAGACCCAGTACTTC.

CDR3 in amino acids: CASSLGPGETEAFF. The CDR3 DNA sequence: TGCGCCAGCAGCCTTGGACCGGGGGAGACTGAAGCTTTCTTT. The V gene is TRBV4-3, the J gene TRBJ1-1; D is perhaps TRBD1 (5 bases). Germline assignment: CDR1 LGHNA and CDR2 YSLEER. V lost 4 bases, J lost 5 bases, and 14 bases lay in between. CDR3 length: 14 residues.

This clonotype appeared a few times. The V gene is TRBV28, the J gene TRBJ2-1, with D perhaps being TRBD1 or TRBD2 (5 bases each). Germline V gene lookup returns CDR1 MDHEN and CDR2 SYDVKM. V lost 7 bases, J lost 7 bases, and 11 bases lay in between. This CDR3 is built from 12 residues. CDR3 nucleotide sequence: TGTGCCAGCACCGGGGCGAGAAATGAGCAGTTCTTC. It yields the protein CASTGARNEQFF.

This chain uses TRBV2 with TRBJ2-3; D unclear. CDR1 is SNHLY, CDR2 FYNNEI, per germline. The CDR3 is made up of 13 amino acids. V was shortened by 7 bases and J by 1 base, with 9 bases between the two germline ends. CDR3 nucleotide sequence: TGTGCCAGCAAGAGTGGGGGCACAGATACGCAGTATTTT. Residues: CASKSGGTDTQYF. The variable domain in full, completed from reference TRBV2 and TRBJ2-3, reads EPEVTQTPSHQVTQMGQEVILRCVPISNHLYFYWYRQILGQKVEFLVSFYNNEISEKSEIFDDQFSVERPDGSNFTLKIRSTKLEDSAMYFCASKSGGTDTQYFGPGTRLTVL.

This clonotype was counted between two and nine times. The chain employs TRBV28 and TRBJ1-2; D is ambiguous. The length of the CDR3 is 14 residues. The V and J ends lost 4 bases and 3 bases respectively, with 12 bases between them. Germline loops: CDR1 MDHEN, CDR2 SYDVKM. CDR3 bases: TGTGCCAGCAGTTCGACCGGGCGGCACTATGGCTACACCTTC. Its translation is CASSSTGRHYGYTF.

The chain has TRBV5-1 and TRBJ2-1; maybe TRBD1 (6 bases). Trimming removed 3 bases from V and 2 bases from J, with 9 bases in between. The CDR3 has 14 residues. Germline loops: CDR1 SGHRS, CDR2 YFSETQ. In DNA form, the CDR3 reads TGCGCCAGCAGCTCCACAGGGACCTACAATGAGCAGTTCTTC. The encoded protein is CASSSTGTYNEQFF. The entire variable domain, with the rest obtained from reference TRBV5-1 and TRBJ2-1, is as follows: KAGVTQTPRYLIKTRGQQVTLSCSPISGHRSVSWYQQTPGQGLQFLFEYFSETQRNKGNFPGRFSGRQFSNSRSEMNVSTLELGDSALYLCASSSTGTYNEQFFGPGTRLTVL.

This clonotype showed up many times. Sequence at one end of the junction differs from germline and may be a read error. The chain combines TRBV20-1 with TRBJ2-3; D is perhaps TRBD2 (5 bases). The CDR3 consists of 14 residues. CDR1 is DFQATT and CDR2 is SNEGSKA in the germline V gene (reference sequence). Here the CDR3 reads CSVRGGPAEDTQYF. The CDR3 region has the DNA TGCAGTGTTAGAGGCGGGCCCGCGGAAGATACGCAGTATTTT.

The rearrangement joins TRBV28 to TRBJ2-5; 10 bases match TRBD2. The CDR3 contains 13 residues. Germline CDR1 is MDHEN and CDR2 is SYDVKM. The CDR3: CAVNSGRRETQYF. The DNA for the CDR3 is TGTGCTGTGAATAGCGGGAGGAGGGAGACCCAGTACTTC.

This clonotype was recorded a few times. This chain links TRBV6-5 with TRBJ2-3, with D unclear. With 2 bases removed from V and 5 bases from J, the gap between germline ends came to 11 bases. CDR1 is MNHEY, CDR2 SVGAGI, per germline. The CDR3 loop spans 14 amino acids. CDR3 in amino acids: CASSYSFVEDTQYF. DNA of the CDR3: TGTGCCAGCAGTTACAGTTTTGTTGAAGATACGCAGTATTTT.

The chain combines TRBV7-3 with TRBJ2-1; 7 nucleotides line up with TRBD1. Per germline, CDR1 SGHTA and CDR2 FQGTGA. The CDR3 length is 15 residues. J lost 2 bases, V lost 8 bases, and 9 bases had no gene match. The CDR3 coding sequence is TGTGCCAGCTCCCCCACAGGGGACCCCTACAATGAGCAGTTCTTC. It codes for CASSPTGDPYNEQFF.

In its sample, this clonotype was seen once. The chain couples TRBV5-1 to TRBJ1-1; 7 nucleotides align to TRBD1. Germline lookup yields CDR1 SGHRS and CDR2 YFSETQ. The V and J ends lost 5 bases and 5 bases, in that order; junction bases with no gene match: 12. The CDR3 sequence is 15 residues long. CDR3 amino acids: CASSLSSGGRTEAFF. CDR3 nucleotide sequence: TGCGCCAGCAGTCTTTCATCAGGGGGTCGGACTGAAGCTTTCTTT. Full variable domain (missing parts from reference TRBV5-1 and TRBJ1-1): KAGVTQTPRYLIKTRGQQVTLSCSPISGHRSVSWYQQTPGQGLQFLFEYFSETQRNKGNFPGRFSGRQFSNSRSEMNVSTLELGDSALYLCASSLSSGGRTEAFFGQGTRLTVV.

This chain links TRBV7-2 with TRBJ2-7; the match to TRBD1 covers 7 bases. This CDR3 region has 15 residues. The trim removed 5 bases at V and 2 bases at J, leaving 9 bases unmatched. CDR1 is SGHTA and CDR2 is FQGNSA in the germline V gene. The CDR3 loop reads CASSIDPGQPYEQYF. The CDR3 DNA follows: TGTGCCAGCAGCATCGACCCGGGACAGCCCTACGAGCAGTACTTC.

This clonotype was seen more than once but under ten times. This chain uses TRBV7-6 with TRBJ2-1, with 7 bases lining up with TRBD2. The J segment lost 2 bases and the V segment lost 3 bases, leaving 7 bases of the junction unmatched. Germline CDR1 SGHVS, CDR2 FNYEAQ. This CDR3 is 16 amino acids long. The CDR3 reads CASSLSGAKPYNEQFF. As DNA, the CDR3 is TGTGCCAGCAGCTTGAGCGGGGCCAAGCCCTACAATGAGCAGTTCTTC. The whole variable domain, remainder taken from reference TRBV7-6 and TRBJ2-1, is GAGVSQSPRYKVTKRGQDVALRCDPISGHVSLYWYRQALGQGPEFLTYFNYEAQQDKSGLPNDRFSAERPEGSISTLTIQRTEQRDSAMYRCASSLSGAKPYNEQFFGPGTRLTVL.

This clonotype turned up a few times. This sequence joins TRBV5-1 and TRBJ1-4; no reliable D call. Germline V CDR1 and CDR2: SGHRS, YFSETQ. V lost 5 bases to trimming and J lost 4 bases, with 12 bases between them. There are 14 residues in the CDR3. The CDR3 sequence is CASRKEDNNEKLFF. The DNA of the CDR3 is TGCGCCAGCAGAAAAGAAGACAATAATGAAAAACTGTTTTTT.

This clonotype was detected a few times. The chain has TRBV20-1 and TRBJ2-7, with 7 bases identical to TRBD2. V trimming: 5 bases; J trimming: 3 bases; junction bases outside the gene matches: 7. Per germline, CDR1 DFQATT and CDR2 SNEGSKA (reference sequence). The CDR3 runs 13 residues. Written as DNA, the CDR3 is TGCAGTGCTTCCAGCGGGGCCTACTACGAGCAGTACTTC. Amino acids: CSASSGAYYEQYF.

The chain is built from TRBV7-2 and TRBJ2-1; D might be TRBD2 (6 bases). Deletions cut 5 bases from V and 4 bases from J, with 15 bases between. This CDR3 contains 15 residues. The germline V gene encodes CDR1 SGHTA and CDR2 FQGNSA. CDR3 bases: TGTGCCAGCAGCCAGAGCGGGTTGGGTTACAATGAGCAGTTCTTC. It encodes CASSQSGLGYNEQFF.

This clonotype was seen only a few times. The chain employs TRBV27 and TRBJ1-2; D not certain. The length of the CDR3 is 13 residues. The ends were cut back, 5 bases at V and 7 bases at J, with 14 bases in the middle. Looked up from germline, CDR1 is MNHEY and CDR2 is SMNVEV (reference sequence). The CDR3 sequence is CASSARTALGYTF. The CDR3 DNA follows: TGTGCCAGCAGTGCTCGGACGGCCCTTGGCTACACCTTC.

CDR3 amino acids: CASSRCEYQETQYF. Here the CDR3 DNA reads TGTGCCAGCAGCCGCTGTGAGTATCAAGAGACCCAGTACTTC. The V gene is TRBV7-6, the J gene TRBJ2-5; D not resolved. V lost 5 bases and J lost 2, with 12 bases in between. CDR1 is SGHVS, CDR2 FNYEAQ, per germline. CDR3 length equals 14 residues.